This T cell receptor beta chain was sequenced for a study of vaccination and CD4 T cells after COVID-19. The junction had 11 bases not matched to a gene; V was cut back by 5 bases and J by 9 bases. Germline CDR1 reads MDHEN; CDR2 reads SYDVKM. The CDR3 has 16 amino acids. The study's findings and limits: Post-vaccination reactive clonotypes (median approximately 38) did not differ significantly from post-infection (fewer than 24). The median proportion of reactive clones detected only post-vaccination in convalescent patients was 65% to 90%.

TCRdb recomputed calls from the PCR reads with MiXCR, one row per CDR3 protein. Among about 19,000 distinct CDR3 sequences, around three fifths were seen once, and the ten largest hold around 1.1%. Notes on this clonotype: As yet, its antigen is unknown.

The TCR originated in a human donor who had recovered from COVID-19. The V call is TRBV28, the J call TRBJ1-6, with 9 bases lining up with TRBD1. The sequenced sample was CD4+ T cells from blood, obtained after SARS-CoV-2 vaccination. CDR3 bases: TGTGCCAGCAGTGTCCGGGACAGGGTTATTGGTTCACCCCTCCACTTT. This translates into CASSVRDRVIGSPLHF.